These 15 T cell receptor beta chains came from one sample sequenced in a study of cytomegalovirus exposure and HLA in healthy donors. PCR was performed using 60 Vbeta and 13 Jbeta primers. Here immunoSEQ multiplex PCR was the method, and the copy in TCRdb shows in-frame clones only, minus some. The table shows 160,000 or so clones, with 65% to 85% occurring only once. What was sequenced was PBMCs. These receptors originate from a woman in her forties in good health and CMV-seropositive.

This chain joins TRBV19 and TRBJ2-7; TRBD1 might be the D (6 bases). This CDR3 has 13 residues. V lost 5 bases, J lost 5 bases, and 13 bases lay in between. From germline, CDR1 is LNHDA and CDR2 SQIVND (reference sequence). CDR3 sequence (DNA): TGTGCCAGTAGTTCCCAGGGGACCCACGAGCAGTACTTC. Translation: CASSSQGTHEQYF.

This clone occurred a few times. Other DNA sequences in the sample encode the same CDR3. The V gene is TRBV19, the J gene TRBJ1-2; 7 nucleotides match TRBD1. The trim removed 5 bases at V and 8 bases at J, leaving 5 bases unmatched. The CDR3 spans 12 residues. Germline values: CDR1 LNHDA, CDR2 SQIVND (reference sequence). CDR3 sequence (DNA): TGTGCCAGTAGTCCAGGGGGGTACGGCTACACCTTC. It is translated as CASSPGGYGYTF.

CDR3 nucleotides: TGTGCCAGCAGCTTCGGGGGAAACACCGGGGAGCTGTTTTTT. Translated, it gives CASSFGGNTGELFF. V gene TRBV5-6 combines with J gene TRBJ2-2, with a tentative D call TRBD2 (6 bases). Trimming took 2 bases from V and 2 from J, leaving 7 bases between them. Per the germline V gene, CDR1 is SGHDT and CDR2 is YYEEEE. The CDR3 is made up of 14 amino acids.

This clone was recorded a few times. The chain combines TRBV7-9 with TRBJ1-4; D unresolved. Trimming left V 5 bases short and J 6 bases short, with 16 bases between. Germline V lookup: CDR1 SEHNR, CDR2 FQNEAQ (reference sequence). There are 15 residues in the CDR3. The CDR3 region is CASSRMARMDEKLFF. CDR3 in DNA: TGTGCCAGCAGCCGAATGGCGAGGATGGATGAAAAACTGTTTTTT.

This clone was observed a handful of times. The chain employs TRBV28 and TRBJ2-2; tentative D call: TRBD1 (5 bases). Germline CDR1 MDHEN, CDR2 SYDVKM. The CDR3 consists of 22 residues. Deletions cut 1 base from V and 1 base from J, with 28 bases between. The CDR3 sequence: CASSLFGPTTDIHIENTGELFF. As DNA, the CDR3 is TGTGCCAGCAGTTTATTCGGCCCTACGACAGACATCCATATAGAGAACACCGGGGAGCTGTTTTTT. The full variable domain, with the rest looked up from reference TRBV28 and TRBJ2-2, is DVKVTQSSRYLVKRTGEKVFLECVQDMDHENMFWYRQDPGLGLRLIYFSYDVKMKEKGDIPEGYSVSREKKERFSLILESASTNQTSMYLCASSLFGPTTDIHIENTGELFFGEGSRLTVL.

Comments on this clone: A junction end diverges from the germline sequence, so it may reflect a read error. V usage is TRBV30 and J usage is TRBJ2-6, with TRBD2 as a possible D gene (7 bases). This CDR3 has 15 residues. Germline V gene sequence: CDR1 GTSNPN, CDR2 SVGIG (reference sequence). The CDR3 nucleotides are TGTGCCTGGACAAAAGGGGGGGCTGGGGCCAACGACCTGACTTTC. Residues: CAWTKGGAGANDLTF.

The chain links TRBV5-6 to TRBJ2-7; D is uncertain. Trimming left V 0 bases short and J 3 bases short, with 13 bases between. CDR1 SGHDT and CDR2 YYEEEE come from the germline V gene. The CDR3 has 15 amino acids. The CDR3: CASSLGRSGDYEQYF. CDR3 DNA: TGTGCCAGCAGCTTGGGCAGGTCAGGCGACTACGAGCAGTACTTC.

The genes are TRBV5-1 and TRBJ1-2, with D possibly being TRBD1 (6 bases). V was clipped by 3 bases and J by 4 bases, with 19 bases between them. This CDR3 has 16 residues. Germline values: CDR1 SGHRS, CDR2 YFSETQ. CDR3 residues: CASSSFPSTGVYGYTF. The DNA for the CDR3 is TGCGCCAGCAGCTCTTTCCCTTCGACAGGCGTCTATGGCTACACCTTC.

The rearrangement links TRBV9 to TRBJ2-2; 10 nucleotides line up with TRBD2. Germline V lookup: CDR1 SGDLS, CDR2 YYNGEE. V trimming: 2 bases; J trimming: 5 bases; junction bases outside the gene matches: 9. The length of the CDR3 is 17 residues. The CDR3 nucleotides read TGTGCCAGCAGCGTGAACCTAGCGGGGGTTTTGACCGGGGAGCTGTTTTTT. It encodes CASSVNLAGVLTGELFF.

This clone was observed a handful of times. V is TRBV19 and J is TRBJ1-2; D is possibly TRBD1 (6 bases). This CDR3 has 15 amino acids. CDR1 LNHDA and CDR2 SQIVND come from the germline V gene (reference sequence). V shed 0 bases and J shed 4 bases, with 12 bases lying between them. The CDR3 coding sequence is TGTGCCAGTAGTATAGATCTGCAGACAGGCTATGGCTACACCTTC. This sequence encodes CASSIDLQTGYGYTF.

The rearrangement joins TRBV5-1 to TRBJ2-5; TRBD2 aligns across 8 bases. Germline V gene lookup returns CDR1 SGHRS and CDR2 YFSETQ. Unmatched junction bases numbered 10, after V lost 4 bases and J lost 5 bases. CDR3 length equals 15 residues. For the CDR3, the DNA is TGCGCCAGCAGCATCCTCGGGGGGGGTTGGGAGACCCAGTACTTC. Translation: CASSILGGGWETQYF.

In this sample, this clone turned up once. The chain uses TRBV19 and TRBJ2-2; 10 positions match TRBD1. Germline-derived CDR1 and CDR2 are LNHDA and SQIVND (reference sequence). The trim removed 4 bases at V and 5 bases at J, leaving 7 bases unmatched. This CDR3 spans 16 amino acids. CDR3 coding DNA: TGTGCCAGTAGTAACAGGACAGGGGGGGATACCGGGGAGCTGTTTTTT. Its protein is CASSNRTGGDTGELFF.

This rearrangement joins TRBV5-6 to TRBJ1-2; a weak D match, TRBD1 (5 bases). The CDR3 extends over 17 amino acids. Germline values: CDR1 SGHDT, CDR2 YYEEEE. Between the trimmed V and J ends, which lost 2 bases and 4 bases, there was a span of 21 bases. The CDR3 region is CASSFSPSVDTLYGYTF. CDR3 in DNA: TGTGCCAGCAGCTTCTCTCCATCCGTGGACACACTCTATGGCTACACCTTC. Supplemented by reference TRBV5-6 and TRBJ1-2, the full variable domain reads DAGVTQSPTHLIKTRGQQVTLRCSPKSGHDTVSWYQQALGQGPQFIFQYYEEEERQRGNFPDRFSGHQFPNYSSELNVNALLLGDSALYLCASSFSPSVDTLYGYTFGSGTRLTVV.

V gene TRBV7-8 combines with J gene TRBJ2-5; a possible D gene is TRBD2 (7 bases). The CDR3 runs 16 residues. From germline, CDR1 is SGHVS and CDR2 FQNEAQ. Trimming cost V 1 base and J 4 bases, with 16 bases left between them. The CDR3 DNA is TGTGCCAGCAGCTTAGTTTCGGGGAGGGGGGGAGAGACCCAGTACTTC. The encoded protein is CASSLVSGRGGETQYF.

The chain uses TRBV11-2 and TRBJ2-7, with 13 bases matching TRBD2. The CDR3 consists of 15 residues. Germline-derived CDR1 and CDR2 are SGHAT and FQNNGV. V shed 5 bases, J shed 6 bases, and the junction held 7 bases outside the gene matches. The CDR3 sequence is CASSARLAGGSEQYF. The CDR3 region has the DNA TGTGCCAGCAGCGCCCGACTAGCGGGGGGTTCCGAGCAGTACTTC.